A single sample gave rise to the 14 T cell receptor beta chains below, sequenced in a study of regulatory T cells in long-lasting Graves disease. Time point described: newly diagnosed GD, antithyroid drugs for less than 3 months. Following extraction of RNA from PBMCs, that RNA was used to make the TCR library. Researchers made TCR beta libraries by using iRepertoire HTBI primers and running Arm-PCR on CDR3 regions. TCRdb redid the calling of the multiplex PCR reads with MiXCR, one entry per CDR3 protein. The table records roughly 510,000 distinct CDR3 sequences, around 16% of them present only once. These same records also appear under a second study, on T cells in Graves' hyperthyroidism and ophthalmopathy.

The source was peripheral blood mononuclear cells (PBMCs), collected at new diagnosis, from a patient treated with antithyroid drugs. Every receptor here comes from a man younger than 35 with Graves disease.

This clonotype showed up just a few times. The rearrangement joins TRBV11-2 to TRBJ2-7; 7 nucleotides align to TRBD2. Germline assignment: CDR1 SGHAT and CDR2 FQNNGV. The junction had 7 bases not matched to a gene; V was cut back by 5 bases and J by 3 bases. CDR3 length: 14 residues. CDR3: CASSRGDGLYEQYF. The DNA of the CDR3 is TGTGCCAGCAGCCGGGGGGACGGACTCTACGAGCAGTACTTC.

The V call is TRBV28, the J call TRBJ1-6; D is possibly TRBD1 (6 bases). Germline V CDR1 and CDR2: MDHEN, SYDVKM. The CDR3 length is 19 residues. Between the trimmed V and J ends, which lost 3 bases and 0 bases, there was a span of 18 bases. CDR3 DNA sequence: TGTGCCAGCAGTTTGAGTGTCGAGGGGACAACCTCCTATAATTCACCCCTCCACTTT. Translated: CASSLSVEGTTSYNSPLHF.

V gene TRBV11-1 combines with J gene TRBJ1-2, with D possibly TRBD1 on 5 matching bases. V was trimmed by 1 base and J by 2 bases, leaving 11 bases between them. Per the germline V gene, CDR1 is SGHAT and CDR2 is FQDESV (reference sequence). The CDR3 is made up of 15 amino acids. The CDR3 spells CASSLVPGRNYGYTF. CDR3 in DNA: TGTGCCAGCAGCTTAGTCCCGGGACGGAACTATGGCTACACCTTC.

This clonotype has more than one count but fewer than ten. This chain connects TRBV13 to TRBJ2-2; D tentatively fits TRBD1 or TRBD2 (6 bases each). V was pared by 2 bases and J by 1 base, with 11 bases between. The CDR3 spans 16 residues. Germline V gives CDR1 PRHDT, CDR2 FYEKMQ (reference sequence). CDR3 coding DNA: TGTGCCAGCAGCTTAAGGGGGGCGCAGAACACCGGGGAGCTGTTTTTT. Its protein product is CASSLRGAQNTGELFF.

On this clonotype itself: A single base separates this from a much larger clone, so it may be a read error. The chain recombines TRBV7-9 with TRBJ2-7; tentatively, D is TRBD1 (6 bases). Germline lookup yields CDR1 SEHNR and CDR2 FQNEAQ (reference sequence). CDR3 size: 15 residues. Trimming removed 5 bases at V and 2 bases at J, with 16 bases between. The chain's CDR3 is CASSILQGPAYEQYF. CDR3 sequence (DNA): TGTGCCAGCAGCATACTACAGGGACCCGCCTACGAGCAGTACTTC.

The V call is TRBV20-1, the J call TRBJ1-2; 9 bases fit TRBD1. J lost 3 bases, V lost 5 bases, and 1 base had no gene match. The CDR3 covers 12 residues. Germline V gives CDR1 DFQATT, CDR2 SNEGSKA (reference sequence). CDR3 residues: CSAGTGYYGYTF. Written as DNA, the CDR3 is TGCAGTGCTGGGACAGGGTACTATGGCTACACCTTC.

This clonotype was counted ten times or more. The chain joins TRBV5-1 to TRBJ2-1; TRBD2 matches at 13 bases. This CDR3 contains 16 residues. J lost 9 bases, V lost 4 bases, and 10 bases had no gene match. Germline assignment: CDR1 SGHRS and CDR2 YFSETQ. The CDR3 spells CASSNLTSGRASEQFF. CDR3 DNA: TGCGCCAGCAGCAACTTAACTAGCGGGAGGGCCAGTGAGCAGTTCTTC. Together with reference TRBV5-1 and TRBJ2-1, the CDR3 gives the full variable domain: KAGVTQTPRYLIKTRGQQVTLSCSPISGHRSVSWYQQTPGQGLQFLFEYFSETQRNKGNFPGRFSGRQFSNSRSEMNVSTLELGDSALYLCASSNLTSGRASEQFFGPGTRLTVL.

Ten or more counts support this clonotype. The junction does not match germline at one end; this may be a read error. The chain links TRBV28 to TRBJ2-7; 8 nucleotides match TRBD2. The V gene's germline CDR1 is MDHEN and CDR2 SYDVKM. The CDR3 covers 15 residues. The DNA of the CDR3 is TGCGCCAGCAGCCGGCTAGCGGGTTCCTCCTACGAGCAGTACTTC. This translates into CASSRLAGSSYEQYF.

CDR3 DNA sequence: TGTGCTAGTGGCCTGCTTCGGGGTAGCACCGGGGAGCTGTTTTTT. This encodes CASGLLRGSTGELFF. The rearrangement uses TRBV12-5 and TRBJ2-2, with D possibly TRBD2 on 5 matching bases. This CDR3 spans 15 amino acids. V gave up 6 bases and J gave up 4 bases, with 15 bases separating them. Germline V lookup: CDR1 LGHNT, CDR2 FRNRAP.

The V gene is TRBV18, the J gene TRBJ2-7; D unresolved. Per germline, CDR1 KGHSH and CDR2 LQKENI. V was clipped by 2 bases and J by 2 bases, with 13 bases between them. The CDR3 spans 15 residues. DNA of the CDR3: TGTGCCAGCTCACCAGTCATCAGCGTAGCCTACGAGCAGTACTTC. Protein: CASSPVISVAYEQYF.

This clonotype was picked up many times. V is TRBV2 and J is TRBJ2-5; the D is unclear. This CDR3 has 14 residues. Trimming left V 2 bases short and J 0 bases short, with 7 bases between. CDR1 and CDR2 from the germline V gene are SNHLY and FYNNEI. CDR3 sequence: CASSELEYQETQYF. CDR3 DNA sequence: TGTGCCAGCAGTGAACTGGAATACCAAGAGACCCAGTACTTC.

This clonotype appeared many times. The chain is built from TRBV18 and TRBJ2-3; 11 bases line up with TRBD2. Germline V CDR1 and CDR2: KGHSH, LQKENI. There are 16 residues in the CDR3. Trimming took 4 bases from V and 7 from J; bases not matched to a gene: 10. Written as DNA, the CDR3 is TGTGCCAGCTCACTCGGGACTAGCGGCTACACGAATACGCAGTATTTT. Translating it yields CASSLGTSGYTNTQYF.

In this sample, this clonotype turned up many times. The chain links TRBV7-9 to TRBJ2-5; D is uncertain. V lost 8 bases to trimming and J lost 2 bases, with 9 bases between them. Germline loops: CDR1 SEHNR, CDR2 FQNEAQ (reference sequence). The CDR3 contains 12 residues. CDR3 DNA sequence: TGTGCCAGCGCCCAGGAACAAGAGACCCAGTACTTC. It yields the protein CASAQEQETQYF.

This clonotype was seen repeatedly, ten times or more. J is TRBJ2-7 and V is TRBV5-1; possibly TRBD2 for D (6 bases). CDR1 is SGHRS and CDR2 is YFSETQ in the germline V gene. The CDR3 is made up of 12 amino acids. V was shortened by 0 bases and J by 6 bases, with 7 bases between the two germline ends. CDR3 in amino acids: CASSLGGVEQYF. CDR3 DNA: TGCGCCAGCAGCTTGGGGGGGGTCGAGCAGTACTTC.